The sequence of this TCR beta chain was determined in a study of T-cell reconstitution after alpha-beta-depleted transplantation in children. CDR1 and CDR2 (germline): LNHNV, YYDKDF (reference sequence). The CDR3 length is 18 residues. The V and J ends lost 0 bases and 1 base, in that order; junction bases with no gene match: 8. It was with unique molecular identifiers that the TCRbeta library was prepared. In TCRdb, the PCR reads were re-called with MiXCR into one record per CDR3 protein. The sample contains 250,000 to 400,000 distinct CDR3 sequences, roughly 21% of which appear only once. Sequencing was performed on PBMCs, mostly from graft donor cells, taken 180 days after TCRalphabeta/CD19-depleted stem cell transplant. This chain connects TRBV15 to TRBJ2-5, with TRBD1 matching over 10 bases. The sequence derives from a male patient under 18 who had a stem cell transplant for acute lymphoblastic leukemia, so the T cells may come from the graft donor. This CDR3 reads CATSREPDRGYPQETQYF. The CDR3, as DNA: TGTGCCACCAGCAGAGAACCGGACAGGGGGTACCCCCAAGAGACCCAGTACTTC.